This is a list of T cell receptor beta chains from one sample in a study of human T cells and chemical hapten exposure. Each CDR3 protein is one row after TCRdb ran MiXCR on the 5' RACE reads. The profile shows approximately 140,000 distinct CDR3 sequences, around 4.4% of them singletons. Every receptor here comes from a female donor in good health. CDR3s include the opening cysteine and the closing phenylalanine or tryptophan. A D gene is named only where the DNA matches it firmly. Size values are once, few and many counts, or a class for expanded clones, and some rows have none.

cdr3_nt cdr3_aa j_call d_call v_call clone_size
TGTGCCAGCAGCCCCCAACTAGACCTTCCTTACAATGAGCAGTTCTTC CASSPQLDLPYNEQFF TRBJ2-1 . TRBV3-1 many
TGTGCCTGGAGTGTATCAAACACCATATATTTT CAWSVSNTIYF TRBJ1-3 . TRBV30 .
TGTGCCAGCAGCACCCGAGGCGGGAGAGGATATGGCTACACCTTC CASSTRGGRGYGYTF TRBJ1-2 . TRBV7-2 many
TGTGCCAGCAGTGAGGGGGGGGAGAACACTGAAGCTTTCTTT CASSEGGENTEAFF TRBJ1-1 . TRBV2 many
TGTGCCATCAGTGCCAGCGGGGGACAATACGAGCAGTACTTC CAISASGGQYEQYF TRBJ2-7 TRBD2 TRBV10-3 many
TGCAGCGTGACGTCGACAGGGGGCGACACAGATACGCAGTATTTT CSVTSTGGDTDTQYF TRBJ2-3 TRBD1 TRBV29-1 many
TGTGCCAGCAGTCTCTATACTGAAGCTTTCTTT CASSLYTEAFF TRBJ1-1 . TRBV12-3/TRBV12-4 many
TGTGCCACCGGCGACTCGGGACGGTGCAATCAGCCCCAGCATTTT CATGDSGRCNQPQHF TRBJ1-5 . TRBV24-1 .
TGTGCCAGCAGCTTAGGGGGGGCGTTCGCTGAAGCTTTCTTT CASSLGGAFAEAFF TRBJ1-1 . TRBV7-8 many
TGTGCCAGCACTGCGGGACAGAATAATTCACCCCTCCACTTT CASTAGQNNSPLHF TRBJ1-6 TRBD1 TRBV2 many
TGTGCCAGCAGCCAGGGACCCGCGGGAAATCAGCCCCAGCATTTT CASSQGPAGNQPQHF TRBJ1-5 . TRBV4-2 medium-sized
TGTGCCAGCAGCTTAGTCCGGGCTGGAAACACCATATATTTT CASSLVRAGNTIYF TRBJ1-3 . TRBV7-2 many
TGCAGCGTTGCGGGGGAAGGGACCTCTGGGGCCAACGTCCTGACTTTC CSVAGEGTSGANVLTF TRBJ2-6 . TRBV29-1 many
TGTGCCAGCAGCCAAAGGGGGGGGAGGGCTGAAGCTTTCTTT CASSQRGGRAEAFF TRBJ1-1 . TRBV3-1 .
TGTGCCAGCAGTAACCAGCGGGGGAGGGGTCACAATGAGCAGTTCTTC CASSNQRGRGHNEQFF TRBJ2-1 TRBD2 TRBV6-6 many
TGTGCCAGCAGTCTTCGGTCAGTAAAGGGCCTGGATGAGCAGTTCTTC CASSLRSVKGLDEQFF TRBJ2-1 . TRBV12-3/TRBV12-4 many
TGTGCCAGCAGCTTAGGTATACGGGCCTCTGGGGCCAACGTCCTGACTTTC CASSLGIRASGANVLTF TRBJ2-6 . TRBV7-2 many
TGTGCCAGCAGTTTGAGACTTCAAGAGACCCAGTACTTC CASSLRLQETQYF TRBJ2-5 . TRBV12-3/TRBV12-4 many
TGTGCCAGCAGCCCTAGCGGACGGACAGGCACTGAAGCTTTCTTT CASSPSGRTGTEAFF TRBJ1-1 TRBD1 TRBV27 many
TGCGCCAGCAGCCCGACAGGGGTACTTGGCTACACCTTC CASSPTGVLGYTF TRBJ1-2 TRBD1 TRBV5-1 many
TGCGCCAGCAGCCCATCGGTGGTAGATACGCAGTATTTT CASSPSVVDTQYF TRBJ2-3 . TRBV4-1 many
TGCAGCGCTGCGGCTAGCGGGGGGGCGGGGACCGGGGAGCTGTTTTTT CSAAASGGAGTGELFF TRBJ2-2 TRBD2 TRBV29-1 many
TGTGCCAGCAGCTTGGGGACAGGACGTATGAACACTGAAGCTTTCTTT CASSLGTGRMNTEAFF TRBJ1-1 TRBD1 TRBV5-5 many
TGTGCCTGGAGTGTAAACTTGAACACTGAAGCTTTCTTT CAWSVNLNTEAFF TRBJ1-1 . TRBV30 many
TGTGCCAGCAGTGATACTTTCGTTGGCAATCAGCCCCAGCATTTT CASSDTFVGNQPQHF TRBJ1-5 . TRBV2 .
TGTGCCAGTCGGGTTATTTGGGAGCAGTACTTC CASRVIWEQYF TRBJ2-7 . TRBV2 many
TGTGCCAGCAGCTTATTAATCTTGGATACGCAGTATTTT CASSLLILDTQYF TRBJ2-3 . TRBV11-1 many
TGTGCCAGCAGCCAATCTTCCAGGGGCATGGCTGGCTACACCTTC CASSQSSRGMAGYTF TRBJ1-2 . TRBV16 many
TGCAGCGCAAAACAGGGGGCTACTAGCGGGGGGACAAAGACCCAGTACTTC CSAKQGATSGGTKTQYF TRBJ2-5 TRBD2 TRBV29-1 many
TGTGCCAGCGGCGGATTGGAAAACGGGTACGAGCAGTACTTC CASGGLENGYEQYF TRBJ2-7 . TRBV4-2 many
TGCAGTGCTCTAGCGGGGGGGCCTTATAATGAGCAGTTCTTC CSALAGGPYNEQFF TRBJ2-1 TRBD2 TRBV20-1 many
TGTGCCAGCAGCTCGGGACAGGGTAATCACGGCTACACCTTC CASSSGQGNHGYTF TRBJ1-2 TRBD1 TRBV7-2 few
TGTGCCAGCAGTTTAGTTCGGCAGGGAAACACTGAAGCTTTCTTT CASSLVRQGNTEAFF TRBJ1-1 . TRBV12-3/TRBV12-4 many
TGTGCCAGCAGCCCCCTGGGCGGGGGGGGCCGCGAGCAGTACTTC CASSPLGGGGREQYF TRBJ2-7 TRBD2 TRBV5-4 many
TGTGCCACCAGCGGGTGGGGACAGGGTAATGAAAAACTGTTTTTT CATSGWGQGNEKLFF TRBJ1-4 TRBD1 TRBV15 .
TGTGCCAGCAGCTCGCTAGAGTACCAAGAGACCCAGTACTTC CASSSLEYQETQYF TRBJ2-5 . TRBV7-9 many
TGTGCCAGCAGCTTGGCTGCCTCCTACGAGCAGTACTTC CASSLAASYEQYF TRBJ2-7 . TRBV5-6 few
TGTGCCAGCAGCCACGGGACTCCTTCCAACCAAGAGACCCAGTACTTC CASSHGTPSNQETQYF TRBJ2-5 . TRBV5-4 many
TGTGCCAGCAGCTTAGGCGAGGCAACCGAGCAGTACTTC CASSLGEATEQYF TRBJ2-7 . TRBV7-2 few
TGTGCCAGCAGCACAATAGCGGGGTATTACAATGAGCAGTTCTTC CASSTIAGYYNEQFF TRBJ2-1 TRBD2 TRBV11-2 few
TGTGCCAGCAGCACCTTGGCGGAGAGGGAAGGCGAAAAACTGTTTTTT CASSTLAEREGEKLFF TRBJ1-4 . TRBV6-2/TRBV6-3 many
TGCAGCGTTAGGGGGGGCTGGGGGAACACTGAAGCTTTCTTT CSVRGGWGNTEAFF TRBJ1-1 . TRBV29-1 many
TGCGCCAGCAGCTTGGCCAAAGGAGATACGCAGTATTTT CASSLAKGDTQYF TRBJ2-3 . TRBV5-1 many
TGTGCCAGCAGCTTCAGTGTCACCGGGGAGCTGTTTTTT CASSFSVTGELFF TRBJ2-2 . TRBV7-9 many
TGTGCCAGCATGGGGTCTCAGTGGGCCAACGTCCTGACTTTC CASMGSQWANVLTF TRBJ2-6 . TRBV6-2/TRBV6-3 many
TGTGCCAGCAGCCAAAATCCGGACTTCTATAATTCACCCCTCCACTTT CASSQNPDFYNSPLHF TRBJ1-6 . TRBV4-2 few
TGTGCCAGCAGCGTAGAGCAGGGTCGGAATTCACCCCTCCACTTT CASSVEQGRNSPLHF TRBJ1-6 . TRBV9 many
TGTGCCAGCTCGCCCTCCCCACAGGGCCCTGGAAACACCATATATTTT CASSPSPQGPGNTIYF TRBJ1-3 . TRBV18 many
TGCAGTGCGGTAGGGAGCTCCTCTAGCGGCGCGAACACCGGGGAGCTGTTTTTT CSAVGSSSSGANTGELFF TRBJ2-2 TRBD2 TRBV20-1 many
TGCACCAGCAGCCAAGACAAAACGGCGAACAGGGTGAGCACTGAAGCTTTCTTT CTSSQDKTANRVSTEAFF TRBJ1-1 . TRBV1 many
TGCAGTGGAGTAACTAGCACAGATACGCAGTATTTT CSGVTSTDTQYF TRBJ2-3 . TRBV20-1 many
TGTGCCAGCAGCTTAAATAGGGAGGTCAACGAGCAGTACTTC CASSLNREVNEQYF TRBJ2-7 . TRBV7-3 .
TGTGCCAGCAGCTTGGATGGACGAGCGGGGGAAGAGACCCAGTACTTC CASSLDGRAGEETQYF TRBJ2-5 TRBD2 TRBV5-4 .